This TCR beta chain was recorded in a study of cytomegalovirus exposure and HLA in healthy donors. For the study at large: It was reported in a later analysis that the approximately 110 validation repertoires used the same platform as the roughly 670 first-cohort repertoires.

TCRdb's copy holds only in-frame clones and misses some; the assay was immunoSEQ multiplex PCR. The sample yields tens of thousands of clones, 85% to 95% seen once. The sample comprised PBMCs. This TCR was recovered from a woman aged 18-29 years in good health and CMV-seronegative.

CDR3 protein: CASSQLLLNTEAFF. The CDR3 DNA reads TGCGCCAGCAGCCAGTTACTCCTGAACACTGAAGCTTTCTTT. The J gene is TRBJ1-1, the V gene TRBV4-1; no clear D gene. CDR1 and CDR2 (germline): MGHRA, YSYEKL. The ends were cut back, 3 bases at V and 0 bases at J, with 8 bases in the middle. This CDR3 contains 14 residues.